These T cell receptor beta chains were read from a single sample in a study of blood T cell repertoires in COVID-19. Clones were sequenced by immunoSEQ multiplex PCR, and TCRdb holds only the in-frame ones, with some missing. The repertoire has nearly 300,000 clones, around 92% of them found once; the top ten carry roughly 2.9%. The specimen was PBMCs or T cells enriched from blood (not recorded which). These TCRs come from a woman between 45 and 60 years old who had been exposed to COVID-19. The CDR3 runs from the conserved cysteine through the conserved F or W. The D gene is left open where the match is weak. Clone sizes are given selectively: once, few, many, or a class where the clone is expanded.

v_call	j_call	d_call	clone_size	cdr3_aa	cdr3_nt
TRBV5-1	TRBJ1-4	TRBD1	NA	CASSPGTGADNEKLFF	TGCGCCAGCAGCCCGGGGACAGGGGCTGACAATGAAAAACTGTTTTTT
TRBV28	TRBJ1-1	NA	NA	CASSFLRNTEAFF	TGTGCCAGCAGTTTTCTCAGGAACACTGAAGCTTTCTTT
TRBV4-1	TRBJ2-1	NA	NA	CASSQDVVPRGQFF	TGCGCCAGCAGCCAAGATGTAGTCCCCCGAGGGCAGTTCTTC
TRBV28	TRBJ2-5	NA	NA	CASSLRGTGWETQYF	TGTGCCAGCAGTTTAAGAGGAACCGGGTGGGAGACCCAGTACTTC
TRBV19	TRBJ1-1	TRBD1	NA	CASRQGFHVRAFF	TGTGCCAGTAGACAGGGGTTCCATGTTCGGGCTTTCTTT
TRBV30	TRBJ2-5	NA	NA	CAWSFGLPRETQYF	TGTGCCTGGAGTTTCGGACTACCGCGAGAGACCCAGTACTTC
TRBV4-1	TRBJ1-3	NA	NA	CASSQDYREGNTIYF	TGCGCCAGCAGCCAAGATTACAGGGAGGGAAACACCATATATTTT
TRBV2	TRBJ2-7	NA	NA	CASSLDKLGEQYF	TGTGCCAGCAGCCTTGACAAGCTCGGCGAGCAGTACTTC
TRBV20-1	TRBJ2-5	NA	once	CSCGETQYF	TGCAGTTGCGGAGAGACCCAGTACTTC
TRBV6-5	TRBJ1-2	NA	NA	CASSDPRGAYGYTF	TGTGCCAGCAGCGACCCCCGCGGGGCTTATGGCTACACCTTC
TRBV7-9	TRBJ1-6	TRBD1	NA	CASSGQGGDSPLHF	TGTGCCAGCAGCGGACAGGGTGGGGATTCACCCCTCCACTTT
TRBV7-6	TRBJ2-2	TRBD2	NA	CASSLYSGGNTGELFF	TGTGCCAGCAGCTTATATAGCGGGGGGAACACCGGGGAGCTGTTTTTT
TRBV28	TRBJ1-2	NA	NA	CASSRGVRSYGYTF	TGTGCCAGCAGCCGGGGGGTTCGGAGCTATGGCTACACCTTC
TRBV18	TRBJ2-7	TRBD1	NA	CASSQTGTAYEQYF	TGTGCCAGCTCACAAACCGGGACAGCCTACGAGCAGTACTTC
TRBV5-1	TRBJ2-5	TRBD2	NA	CASSLLAGAQETQYF	TGCGCCAGCAGCTTACTAGCGGGTGCCCAAGAGACCCAGTACTTC
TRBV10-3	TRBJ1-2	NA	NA	CATSIVGLEGPELYGYTF	TGTGCCACGTCAATAGTGGGCCTGGAGGGGCCGGAACTATATGGCTACACCTTC
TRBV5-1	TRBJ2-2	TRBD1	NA	CASRPGQTNTGELFF	TGCGCCAGCAGACCGGGACAGACTAACACCGGGGAGCTGTTTTTT
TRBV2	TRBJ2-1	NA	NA	CASSDEGGKSYNEQFF	TGTGCCAGCAGTGATGAGGGGGGGAAATCCTACAATGAGCAGTTCTTC
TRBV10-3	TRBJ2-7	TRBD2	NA	CAISESGGPSYEQYF	TGTGCCATCAGTGAATCGGGGGGACCCTCCTACGAGCAGTACTTC
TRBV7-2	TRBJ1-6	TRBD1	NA	CASSFGQGINSPLHF	TGTGCCAGCAGCTTTGGACAGGGGATTAATTCACCCCTCCACTTT
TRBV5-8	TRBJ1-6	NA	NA	CASSPSSGRNSPLHF	TGTGCCAGCAGCCCAAGTAGTGGGAGAAATTCACCCCTCCACTTT
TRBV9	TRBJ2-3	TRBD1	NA	CASSGRQGSTDTQYF	TGTGCCAGCAGCGGGAGACAGGGGAGCACAGATACGCAGTATTTT
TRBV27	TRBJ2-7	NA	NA	CASSFRPQGGYEQYF	TGTGCCAGCAGTTTTCGACCCCAGGGGGGATACGAGCAGTACTTC
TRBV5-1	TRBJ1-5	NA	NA	CASSLGHRDQPQHF	TGCGCCAGCAGCTTGGGGCACAGAGATCAGCCCCAGCATTTT
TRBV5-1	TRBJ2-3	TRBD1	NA	CASSPGTATDTQYF	TGCGCCAGCAGCCCAGGGACAGCCACAGATACGCAGTATTTT
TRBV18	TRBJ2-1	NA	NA	CASSPGQNNEQFF	TGTGCCAGCTCACCAGGACAGAACAATGAGCAGTTCTTC
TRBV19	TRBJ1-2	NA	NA	CASSISQGVRGYTF	TGTGCCAGTAGTATAAGTCAGGGTGTGAGGGGCTACACCTTC
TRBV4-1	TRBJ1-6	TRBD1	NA	CASSQGQARSRNSPLHF	TGCGCCAGCAGCCAGGGACAGGCTCGAAGTCGAAATTCACCCCTCCACTTT
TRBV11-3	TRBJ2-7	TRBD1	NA	CASSRTGEYEQYF	TGTGCCAGCTCAAGGACAGGCGAGTACGAGCAGTACTTC
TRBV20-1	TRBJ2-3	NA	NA	CSEANSTQYF	TGCAGTGAAGCAAACAGTACGCAGTATTTT
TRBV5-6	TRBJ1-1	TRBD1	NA	CASSLGAAGGIMNTEAFF	TGTGCCAGCAGCTTGGGGGCTGCAGGGGGAATCATGAACACTGAAGCTTTCTTT
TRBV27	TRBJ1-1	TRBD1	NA	CASSSTGWRAEAFF	TGTGCCAGCAGTTCGACAGGGTGGAGGGCTGAAGCTTTCTTT
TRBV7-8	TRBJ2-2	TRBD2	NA	CASSEGTSGAGELFF	TGTGCCAGCAGCGAAGGGACTAGTGGGGCCGGGGAGCTGTTTTTT
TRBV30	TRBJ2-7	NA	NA	CAWSDTLMGAYEQYF	TGTGCCTGGAGTGACACCCTCATGGGGGCTTACGAGCAGTACTTC
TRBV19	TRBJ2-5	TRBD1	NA	CASSSTGAQETQYF	TGTGCCAGTAGTTCGACAGGGGCACAAGAGACCCAGTACTTC
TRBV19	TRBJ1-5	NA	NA	CASSTVGGQPQHF	TGTGCCAGTAGTACGGTGGGGGGGCAGCCCCAGCATTTT
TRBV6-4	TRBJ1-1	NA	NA	CASRLSGQNTEAFF	TGTGCCAGCAGACTATCGGGACAGAACACTGAAGCTTTCTTT
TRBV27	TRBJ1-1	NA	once	CASSPGRAEGNTEAFF	TGTGCCAGCAGCCCCGGGAGGGCGGAGGGGAACACTGAAGCTTTCTTT
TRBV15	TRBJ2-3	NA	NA	CATSRNPGLTDTQYF	TGTGCCACCAGCAGAAACCCGGGACTCACAGATACGCAGTATTTT
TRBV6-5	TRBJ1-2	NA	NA	CASSYSIAQGYYGYTF	TGTGCCAGCAGTTACTCGATAGCCCAGGGGTACTATGGCTACACCTTC